This T cell receptor (beta chain) was found in a study of shared clonotypes between healthy human individuals. Study-wide background: Aged 18 to 49, the donors were a couple of women and a few men.

Only in-frame clones appear in the TCRdb table, and some are missing; sequencing was by immunoSEQ multiplex PCR. The table lists some 2,000,000 clones, 90% to 95% of them singletons. Adult Caucasians living in Nashville, Tennessee made up all of the donors. On this clone itself: Its antigen is undetermined.

Notes on the study in general: Sharing across four donors was seen in 4% to 6.5% of naive CD4 clonotypes.

The CDR3 sequence is 12 residues long. V trimming: 8 bases; J trimming: 8 bases; junction bases outside the gene matches: 5. Germline V lookup: CDR1 ENHRY, CDR2 SYGVKD. Input material: naive CD4+ T cells sorted from blood. Subset defined: CD45RA+ positively selected. The chain couples TRBV10-3 to TRBJ2-1, with 8 bases matching TRBD1. This sequence originates from a man between 18 and 35 years old in good health. In DNA form, the CDR3 reads TGTGCCATCGGAGGACAGGGCGATGAGCAGTTCTTC. Translating gives CAIGGQGDEQFF.